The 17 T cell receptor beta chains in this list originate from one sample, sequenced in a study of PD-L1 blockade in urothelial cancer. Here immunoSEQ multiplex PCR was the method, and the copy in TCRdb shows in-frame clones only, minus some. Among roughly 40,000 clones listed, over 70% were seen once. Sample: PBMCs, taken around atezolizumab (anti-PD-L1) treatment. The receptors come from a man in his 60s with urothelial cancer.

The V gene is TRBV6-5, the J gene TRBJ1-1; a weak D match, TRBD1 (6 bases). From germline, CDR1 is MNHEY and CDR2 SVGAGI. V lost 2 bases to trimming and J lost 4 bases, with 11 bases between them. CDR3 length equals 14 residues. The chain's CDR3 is CASSYKTGLTEAFF. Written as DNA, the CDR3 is TGTGCCAGCAGTTACAAGACAGGCCTCACTGAAGCTTTCTTT.

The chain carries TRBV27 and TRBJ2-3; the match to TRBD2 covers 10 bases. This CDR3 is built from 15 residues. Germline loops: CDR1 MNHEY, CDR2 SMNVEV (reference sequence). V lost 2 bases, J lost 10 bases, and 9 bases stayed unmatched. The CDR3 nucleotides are TGTGCCAGCAGTTTAAGGCTAGCGGGAGTCGGGTCGCAGTATTTT. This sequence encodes CASSLRLAGVGSQYF.

Here the CDR3 DNA reads TGTGCCAGCAGCTTAGGGACCGGCCAGGGGAATGAAAAACTGTTTTTT. Its translation: CASSLGTGQGNEKLFF. This chain joins TRBV7-9 and TRBJ1-4; perhaps TRBD1 as D (6 bases). Trimming cost V 1 base and J 5 bases, with 14 bases left between them. The CDR3 is 16 residues long. Germline V gene data show CDR1 as SEHNR and CDR2 as FQNEAQ (reference sequence). Complete variable domain (other parts from reference TRBV7-9 and TRBJ1-4): DTGVSQNPRHKITKRGQNVTFRCDPISEHNRLYWYRQTLGQGPEFLTYFQNEAQLEKSRLLSDRFSAERPKGSFSTLEIQRTEQGDSAMYLCASSLGTGQGNEKLFFGSGTQLSVL.

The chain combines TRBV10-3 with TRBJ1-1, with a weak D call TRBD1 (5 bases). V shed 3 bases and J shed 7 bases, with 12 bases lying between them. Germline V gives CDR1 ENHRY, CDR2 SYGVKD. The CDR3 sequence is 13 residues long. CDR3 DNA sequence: TGTGCCATCAGTGAAGGAGCAGGGATTGAAGCTTTCTTT. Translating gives CAISEGAGIEAFF.

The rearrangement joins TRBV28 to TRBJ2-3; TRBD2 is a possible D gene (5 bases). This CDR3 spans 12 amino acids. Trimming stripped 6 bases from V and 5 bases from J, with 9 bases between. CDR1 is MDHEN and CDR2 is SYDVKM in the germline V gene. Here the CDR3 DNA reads TGTGCCAGCAGCCAACTAGTAGATACGCAGTATTTT. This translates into CASSQLVDTQYF. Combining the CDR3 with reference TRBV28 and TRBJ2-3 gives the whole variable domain DVKVTQSSRYLVKRTGEKVFLECVQDMDHENMFWYRQDPGLGLRLIYFSYDVKMKEKGDIPEGYSVSREKKERFSLILESASTNQTSMYLCASSQLVDTQYFGPGTRLTVL.

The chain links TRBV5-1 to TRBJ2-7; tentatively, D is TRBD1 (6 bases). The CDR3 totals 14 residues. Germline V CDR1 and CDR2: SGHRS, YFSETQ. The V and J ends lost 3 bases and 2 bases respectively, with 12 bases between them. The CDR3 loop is CASSWQDSTYEQYF. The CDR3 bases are TGCGCCAGCAGCTGGCAGGACAGTACCTACGAGCAGTACTTC.

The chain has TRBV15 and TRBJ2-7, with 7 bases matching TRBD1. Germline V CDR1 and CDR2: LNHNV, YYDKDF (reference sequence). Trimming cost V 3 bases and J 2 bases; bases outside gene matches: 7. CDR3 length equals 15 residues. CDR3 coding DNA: TGTGCCACCAGCAGCCACAGGGGACCTACCTACGAGCAGTACTTC. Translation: CATSSHRGPTYEQYF.

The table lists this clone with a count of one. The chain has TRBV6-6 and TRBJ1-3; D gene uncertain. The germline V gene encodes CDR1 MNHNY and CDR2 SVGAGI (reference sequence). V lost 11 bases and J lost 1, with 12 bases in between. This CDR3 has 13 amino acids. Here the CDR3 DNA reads TGTGCCGCCCAAAGAGATTCTGGAAACACCATATATTTT. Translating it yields CAAQRDSGNTIYF.

This CDR3 is CASSPPSGSYGYTF. The CDR3 coding sequence is TGTGCCAGCAGTCCCCCGTCGGGGTCCTATGGCTACACCTTC. The V and J genes are TRBV28 and TRBJ1-2, with D hard to call. The V gene lost 5 bases and the J gene lost 4 bases, with 14 bases spanning the gap. The CDR3 has 14 residues. From germline, CDR1 is MDHEN and CDR2 SYDVKM.

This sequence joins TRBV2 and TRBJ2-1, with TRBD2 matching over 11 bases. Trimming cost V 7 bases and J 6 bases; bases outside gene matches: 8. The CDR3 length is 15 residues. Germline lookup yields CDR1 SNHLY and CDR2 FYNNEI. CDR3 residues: CASTVGLAGGNEQFF. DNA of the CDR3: TGTGCCAGCACTGTAGGACTAGCGGGCGGCAATGAGCAGTTCTTC.

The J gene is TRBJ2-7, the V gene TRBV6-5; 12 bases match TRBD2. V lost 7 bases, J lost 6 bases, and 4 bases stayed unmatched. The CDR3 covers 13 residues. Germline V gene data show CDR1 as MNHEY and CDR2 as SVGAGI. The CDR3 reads CASTRLAGVEQYF. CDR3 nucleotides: TGTGCCAGCACCAGACTAGCGGGAGTCGAGCAGTACTTC.

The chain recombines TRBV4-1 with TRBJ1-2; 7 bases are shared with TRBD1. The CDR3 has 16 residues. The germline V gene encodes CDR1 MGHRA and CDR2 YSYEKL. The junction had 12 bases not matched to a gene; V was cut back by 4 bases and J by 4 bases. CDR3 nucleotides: TGCGCCAGCAGCCGCTTAGAACGGGACAGTCTCTATGGCTACACCTTC. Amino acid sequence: CASSRLERDSLYGYTF.

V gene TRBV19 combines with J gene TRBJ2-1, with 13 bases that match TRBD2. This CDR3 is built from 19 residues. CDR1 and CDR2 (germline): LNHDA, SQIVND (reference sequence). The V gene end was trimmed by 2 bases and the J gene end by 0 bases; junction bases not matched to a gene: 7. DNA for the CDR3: TGTGCCAGTAGTATAAGGGGACTAGCGGGGACAAGCTCCTACAATGAGCAGTTCTTC. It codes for CASSIRGLAGTSSYNEQFF.

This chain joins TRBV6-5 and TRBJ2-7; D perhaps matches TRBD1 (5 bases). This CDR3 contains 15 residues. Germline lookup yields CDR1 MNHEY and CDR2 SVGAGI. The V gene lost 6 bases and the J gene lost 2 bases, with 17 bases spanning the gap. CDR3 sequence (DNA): TGTGCCAGCAGACAATACCAGGGTAAGGCCTACGAGCAGTACTTC. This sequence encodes CASRQYQGKAYEQYF.

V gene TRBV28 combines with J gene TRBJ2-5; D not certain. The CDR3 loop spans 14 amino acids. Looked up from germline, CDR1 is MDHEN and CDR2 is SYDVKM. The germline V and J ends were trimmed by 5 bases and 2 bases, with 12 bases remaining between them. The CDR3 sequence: CASSPIMRQETQYF. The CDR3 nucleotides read TGTGCCAGCAGTCCAATAATGAGACAAGAGACCCAGTACTTC.

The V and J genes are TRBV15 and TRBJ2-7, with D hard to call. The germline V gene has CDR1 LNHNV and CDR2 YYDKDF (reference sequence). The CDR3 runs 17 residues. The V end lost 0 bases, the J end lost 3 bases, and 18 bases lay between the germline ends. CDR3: CATSRDRVALSGYEQYF. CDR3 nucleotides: TGTGCCACCAGCAGAGATCGGGTGGCCTTATCGGGCTACGAGCAGTACTTC.

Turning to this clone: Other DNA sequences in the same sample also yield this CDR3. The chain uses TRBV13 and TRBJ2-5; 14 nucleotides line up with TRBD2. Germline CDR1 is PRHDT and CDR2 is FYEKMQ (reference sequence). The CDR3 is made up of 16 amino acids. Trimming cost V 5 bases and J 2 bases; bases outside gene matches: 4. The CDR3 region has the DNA TGTGCCAGCAGCAAGGGACTAGCGGGGGATCAAGAGACCCAGTACTTC. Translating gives CASSKGLAGDQETQYF.